This passage covers 22 T cell receptor beta chains from one sample sequenced in a study of regulatory T cells in long-lasting Graves disease. To make TCR beta libraries, researchers used iRepertoire HTBI primers and Arm-PCR of CDR3 regions. TCRdb recomputed calls from the multiplex PCR reads with MiXCR, one row per CDR3 protein. The repertoire holds some 500,000 distinct CDR3 sequences, with more than 15% as singletons. The time point is: newly diagnosed GD, antithyroid drugs for less than 3 months. PBMC-derived RNA was used for the TCR library. This same sample was also part of a study on T cells in Graves' hyperthyroidism and ophthalmopathy.

Sequenced here: peripheral blood mononuclear cells (PBMCs), sampled at new diagnosis, from a patient treated with antithyroid drugs. The receptors were sampled from a woman aged 35-65 years with Graves disease.

This clonotype was counted only a few times. CDR3 loop: CASSSLGHPSSYEQYF. The DNA for the CDR3 is TGTGCCAGCAGCTCGTTGGGACACCCGAGCTCCTACGAGCAGTACTTC. The rearrangement joins TRBV9 to TRBJ2-7, with D tentatively TRBD1 (6 bases). Germline CDR1 SGDLS, CDR2 YYNGEE. The CDR3 contains 16 residues. V lost 4 bases, J lost 0 bases, and 17 bases lay in between.

This clonotype has a count of ten or more. The V gene is TRBV12-3 or TRBV12-4, the J gene TRBJ1-1, with 9 bases that match TRBD1. V lost 6 bases, J lost 0 bases, and 2 bases stayed unmatched. The CDR3 consists of 14 residues. CDR3 loop: CASRGDRVNTEAFF. DNA of the CDR3: TGTGCCAGCAGGGGGGACAGGGTGAACACTGAAGCTTTCTTT.

Many counts were recorded for this clonotype. V and J are TRBV30 and TRBJ2-1, with TRBD2 matching 7 bases. CDR1 and CDR2 (germline): GTSNPN, SVGIG (reference sequence). V shed 4 bases, J shed 9 bases, and the junction held 6 bases outside the gene matches. This CDR3 has 12 residues. The CDR3 bases are TGTGCCTGGACCGTGGGAGGGCTTGAGCAGTTCTTC. It specifies CAWTVGGLEQFF.

As to this clonotype: Relative to the germline gene, one junction end is altered; a read error may explain this. This chain joins TRBV12-3 or TRBV12-4 and TRBJ2-7, with a possible D match to TRBD2 (5 bases). CDR3 length equals 14 residues. In DNA form, the CDR3 reads TGTGCCGGCAGATTCGGGGTGGCCTCCTACGAGCAGTACTTC. It specifies CAGRFGVASYEQYF.

This rearrangement joins TRBV7-8 to TRBJ1-5; TRBD1 aligns across 9 bases. From germline, CDR1 is SGHVS and CDR2 FQNEAQ. V shed 4 bases, J shed 4 bases, and the junction held 5 bases outside the gene matches. The CDR3 sequence is 15 residues long. CDR3 amino acids: CASSSWTGENQPQHF. The DNA for the CDR3 is TGTGCCAGCAGCTCGTGGACAGGGGAGAATCAGCCCCAGCATTTT.

This clonotype was recorded at least ten times. This chain uses TRBV2 with TRBJ1-1, with D possibly matching TRBD1 (5 bases). In germline, CDR1 is SNHLY, CDR2 FYNNEI. The CDR3 runs 14 residues. Trimming pared 6 bases from V and 0 bases from J, leaving 11 bases between. CDR3 nucleotide sequence: TGTGCCAGCAGGGGCTGGGGGATGAACACTGAAGCTTTCTTT. Protein: CASRGWGMNTEAFF. Together with reference TRBV2 and TRBJ1-1, the CDR3 gives the full variable domain: EPEVTQTPSHQVTQMGQEVILRCVPISNHLYFYWYRQILGQKVEFLVSFYNNEISEKSEIFDDQFSVERPDGSNFTLKIRSTKLEDSAMYFCASRGWGMNTEAFFGQGTRLTVV.

This clonotype was detected ten times or more. The chain couples TRBV18 to TRBJ1-5; D unclear. Germline CDR1 reads KGHSH; CDR2 reads LQKENI. CDR3 size: 13 residues. Trimming left V 3 bases short and J 5 bases short, with 8 bases between. The CDR3 here is CASSPSPDQPQHF. CDR3 nucleotides: TGTGCCAGCTCACCTTCACCAGATCAGCCCCAGCATTTT.

In its sample, this clonotype was seen many times. The chain combines TRBV12-3 or TRBV12-4 with TRBJ2-1; D is unresolved. The CDR3 covers 15 residues. Trimming removed 7 bases at V and 2 bases at J, with 15 bases between. In DNA form, the CDR3 reads TGTGCCAGCATCATTAGTGGGAAGCCCTACAATGAGCAGTTCTTC. Translating it yields CASIISGKPYNEQFF.

This clonotype has a handful of counts. The chain couples TRBV6-5 to TRBJ1-2; no definite D call. Germline V CDR1 and CDR2: MNHEY, SVGAGI. Deletions cut 0 bases from V and 4 bases from J, with 15 bases between. This CDR3 is built from 16 residues. The CDR3 DNA reads as TGTGCCAGCAGTTACTCGGGGAGCCCCAGCGGCTATGGCTACACCTTC. It yields the protein CASSYSGSPSGYGYTF.

This clonotype was detected only a few times. V and J are TRBV7-2 and TRBJ2-1, with 11 nucleotides matching TRBD2. With 5 bases clipped from V and 3 bases from J, the junction kept 6 bases outside the gene matches. This CDR3 comprises 16 residues. The germline V gene encodes CDR1 SGHTA and CDR2 FQGNSA. The CDR3 DNA reads as TGTGCCAGCAGCCTCTCTAGCGGGGGGCGCTACAATGAGCAGTTCTTC. This codes for CASSLSSGGRYNEQFF.

This chain uses TRBV25-1 with TRBJ1-1, with D unclear. Germline V gene data show CDR1 as MGHDK and CDR2 as SYGVNS. Trimming shortened V by 7 bases and J by 1 base, and 10 bases separated the two germline ends. This CDR3 comprises 13 residues. CDR3 residues: CASKMGWNTEAFF. CDR3 nucleotide sequence: TGTGCCAGCAAAATGGGGTGGAACACTGAAGCTTTCTTT.

The CDR3 DNA reads as TGCGCCAGCAGCCAAGTAAAACTAGCGGGGTTTAATGAGCAGTTCTTC. Residues: CASSQVKLAGFNEQFF. This sequence joins TRBV4-1 and TRBJ2-1; 10 bases are a match to TRBD2. Per the germline V gene, CDR1 is MGHRA and CDR2 is YSYEKL. With 1 base clipped from V and 7 bases from J, the junction kept 7 bases outside the gene matches. The CDR3 length is 16 residues.

Remarks on this clonotype: This likely traces to a read error, being one base from a far larger clone. This chain uses TRBV14 with TRBJ1-1, with TRBD1 as a possible D gene (6 bases). The CDR3 sequence is 12 residues long. V was shortened by 10 bases and J by 0 bases, with 9 bases between the two germline ends. Per germline, CDR1 SGHDN and CDR2 FVKESK. In DNA form, the CDR3 reads TGTGCCACCGGGACAATGAACACTGAAGCTTTCTTT. Encoded protein: CATGTMNTEAFF.

This clonotype showed up many times. The V and J genes are TRBV27 and TRBJ2-1; perhaps TRBD2 as D (5 bases). The CDR3 consists of 15 residues. The germline CDR1 and CDR2 sequences are MNHEY and SMNVEV (reference sequence). Between the trimmed V and J ends, which lost 3 bases and 0 bases, there was a span of 9 bases. This CDR3 reads CASSFSVRSYNEQFF. The CDR3, as DNA: TGTGCCAGCAGTTTTAGCGTTCGCTCCTACAATGAGCAGTTCTTC.

This chain joins TRBV4-1 and TRBJ1-5, with D unresolved. This CDR3 is 14 amino acids long. The V end lost 1 base, the J end lost 6 bases, and 10 bases lay between the germline ends. Germline V gene data show CDR1 as MGHRA and CDR2 as YSYEKL. This CDR3 reads CASSQVIQGQPQHF. The CDR3, as DNA: TGCGCCAGCAGCCAAGTGATACAAGGTCAGCCCCAGCATTTT.

This clonotype was seen a few times. CDR3 DNA sequence: TGCGCCAGCAGCCAAATTATTCAGGTCACTGAAGCTTTCTTT. Translating gives CASSQIIQVTEAFF. This chain connects TRBV4-1 to TRBJ1-1, with D unresolved. Per germline, CDR1 MGHRA and CDR2 YSYEKL. Trimming took 2 bases from V and 4 from J, leaving 11 bases between them. This CDR3 is built from 14 residues.

The table lists this clonotype with a few counts. The J gene is TRBJ2-5, the V gene TRBV7-2, with 7 positions matching TRBD2. Germline V gene sequence: CDR1 SGHTA, CDR2 FQGNSA. Losses at the gene ends were 5 bases for V and 1 base for J; bases not matched to a gene: 1. The CDR3 totals 13 residues. The CDR3 coding sequence is TGTGCCAGCAGCACTAGCGTCCAAGAGACCCAGTACTTC. It codes for CASSTSVQETQYF.

The V gene is TRBV27, the J gene TRBJ1-2, with 9 bases matching TRBD1. In germline, CDR1 is MNHEY, CDR2 SMNVEV (reference sequence). The CDR3 is 13 residues long. Germline trimming cut 6 bases from V and 8 bases from J; bases unmatched to any gene: 7. The CDR3 protein is CASRLGTGMGYTF. In DNA form, the CDR3 reads TGTGCCAGCAGACTCGGGACAGGGATGGGCTACACCTTC.

This clonotype was observed many times. V usage is TRBV24-1 and J usage is TRBJ1-1; TRBD1 might be the D (5 bases). The CDR3 contains 14 residues. CDR1 and CDR2 from the germline V gene are KGHDR and SFDVKD. The V end was cut by 7 bases, the J end by 0 bases, with 11 bases between. The CDR3: CATREGRMNTEAFF. DNA for the CDR3: TGTGCCACCAGGGAGGGGAGAATGAACACTGAAGCTTTCTTT.

This clonotype appeared many times. The chain couples TRBV28 to TRBJ2-2; unclear D gene. The CDR3 is 11 residues long. V lost 10 bases, J lost 4 bases, and 7 bases lay in between. CDR1 and CDR2 (germline): MDHEN, SYDVKM. The CDR3 spells CATGTTGELFF. DNA of the CDR3: TGTGCCACTGGTACCACCGGGGAGCTGTTTTTT. The full variable domain, its missing parts supplied by reference TRBV28 and TRBJ2-2, is DVKVTQSSRYLVKRTGEKVFLECVQDMDHENMFWYRQDPGLGLRLIYFSYDVKMKEKGDIPEGYSVSREKKERFSLILESASTNQTSMYLCATGTTGELFFGEGSRLTVL.

This clonotype was counted a few times. The J gene is TRBJ2-2, the V gene TRBV7-9; unclear D gene. V lost 5 bases and J lost 5, with 12 bases in between. The V gene's germline CDR1 is SEHNR and CDR2 FQNEAQ (reference sequence). This CDR3 is 14 amino acids long. CDR3 sequence (DNA): TGTGCCAGCAGCCCCATAGACGGAACCGGGGAGCTGTTTTTT. Translation gives CASSPIDGTGELFF.

Note on this clonotype: A much more abundant neighbour one base away suggests this may be a read error. This chain uses TRBV2 with TRBJ2-7, with TRBD1 matching 9 bases. The CDR3 extends over 15 amino acids. Germline V CDR1 and CDR2: SNHLY, FYNNEI. CDR3: CAGRLKTGGIYEQYF. Here the CDR3 DNA reads TGTGCCGGCAGATTGAAGACAGGGGGGATCTACGAGCAGTACTTC.